This TCR beta chain was documented in a study of somatic mutations in cytotoxic T cells in rheumatoid arthritis. Sequencing was performed with immunoSEQ multiplex PCR; in TCRdb, only in-frame clones are kept and a portion is missing. Of about 6,900 clones listed, 74% are singletons. To note about this clone: Its antigen remains unknown.

Per germline, CDR1 SGHVS and CDR2 FQNEAQ. The V end lost 6 bases, the J end lost 5 bases, and 8 bases lay between the germline ends. The CDR3 has 12 amino acids. General study results and limits: Nobody knew which antigens the expanded CD8+ clones targeted. Clonality of CD8+ cells rose with age in rheumatoid arthritis patients but not healthy controls.

Sequencing was done on a sample of CD8+ T cells sorted from blood. The rearrangement uses TRBV7-8 and TRBJ2-1; D uncertain. The sequence was collected from an adult with rheumatoid arthritis. The CDR3 nucleotides read TGTGCCAGCAGAATACAGAACAATGAGCAGTTCTTC. Its protein is CASRIQNNEQFF.